Listed below are T cell receptor beta chains from one sample, sequenced in a study of cytomegalovirus exposure and HLA in healthy donors. TCRdb's copy holds only in-frame clones and misses some; the assay was immunoSEQ multiplex PCR. The sample lists about 190,000 clones, around 86% occurring once. Sequencing used PBMCs. These receptors were taken from a woman younger than 30 in good health and CMV-seronegative. CDR3s include the opening cysteine and the closing phenylalanine or tryptophan. A D gene is named only where the DNA matches it firmly. Clone size, where shown, is once, few, many, or a class for clones that have expanded.

clone_size	v_call	j_call	d_call	cdr3_nt	cdr3_aa
.	TRBV28	TRBJ2-1	TRBD1	TGTGCCACCGCTGACAGGGGGGCCTACAATGAGCAGTTCTTC	CATADRGAYNEQFF
.	TRBV5-1	TRBJ1-1	TRBD1	TGCGCCAGCAGGTGGGACAGGGAACGAACTGAAGCTTTCTTT	CASRWDRERTEAFF
.	TRBV30	TRBJ2-7	TRBD2	TGTGCCTTGCTACTAGCGGGAGTATACGAGCAGTACTTC	CALLLAGVYEQYF
.	TRBV28	TRBJ1-4	.	TGTGCCAGCCTCACCAGGCAGGCAGCAACTAATGAAAAACTGTTTTTT	CASLTRQAATNEKLFF
.	TRBV5-1	TRBJ2-7	TRBD1	TGCGCCAGCAGCGAACAGGGGGCATCCTACGAGCAGTACTTC	CASSEQGASYEQYF
.	TRBV6-1	TRBJ2-1	.	TGTGCCAGCAGTGAAGGCCCAACCATGGCAAATGAGCAGTTCTTC	CASSEGPTMANEQFF
.	TRBV11-3	TRBJ2-7	.	TGTGCCAGCAGCTTAGGAGGTCAAAGCTCCTACGAGCAGTACTTC	CASSLGGQSSYEQYF
.	TRBV27	TRBJ1-1	.	TGTGCCAGCAGCTTCTCGGTGGACACTGAAGCTTTCTTT	CASSFSVDTEAFF
.	TRBV19	TRBJ2-7	TRBD1	TGTGCCAGTAGTATAACTACCGGGACAGGGGTCCGCGAGCAGTACTTC	CASSITTGTGVREQYF
.	TRBV13	TRBJ2-7	.	TGTGCCAGCGGGCGCGAGCAGTACTTC	CASGREQYF
.	TRBV6-5	TRBJ1-1	TRBD1	TGTGCCAGCAGCGATACAGGGGGCTTAGCTTTCTTT	CASSDTGGLAFF
.	TRBV11-3	TRBJ2-5	.	TGTGCCAGCAGCACCCTAGAGAGAGAGACCCAGTACTTC	CASSTLERETQYF
.	TRBV2	TRBJ1-1	TRBD1	TGTGCCAGCAGGGGGGACAGGGGGGGTATGAACACTGAAGCTTTCTTT	CASRGDRGGMNTEAFF
.	TRBV18	TRBJ1-3	.	TGTGCCAGCTCACCTCGGGAGGTCTCTGGAAACACCATATATTTT	CASSPREVSGNTIYF
.	TRBV15	TRBJ1-1	.	TGTGCCACCAGCAGAGCACGAGAAAGTGAAGCTTTCTTT	CATSRARESEAFF
.	TRBV6-1	TRBJ2-1	TRBD2	TGTGCCAGCAGTGAGTTTTGGACTAGCGGGAACAATGAGCAGTTCTTC	CASSEFWTSGNNEQFF
.	TRBV7-2	TRBJ2-5	TRBD1	TGTGCCAGCAGCTTAGGGGGGACAGGGGTGCAGCCCCAGTACTTC	CASSLGGTGVQPQYF
.	TRBV5-8	TRBJ2-5	.	TGTGCCAGCAGCCCCGGCGGGGGCGGGAGTTGGGAGACCCAGTACTTC	CASSPGGGGSWETQYF
.	TRBV7-2	TRBJ2-5	.	TGTGCCAGCAGCTCCAGCAGGCTCCAGAGGGAGCAGTACTTC	CASSSSRLQREQYF
.	TRBV19	TRBJ2-3	TRBD2	TGTGCCAGTAGTATGCCCAGCGGGGGTACAGATACGCAGTATTTT	CASSMPSGGTDTQYF
.	TRBV7-2	TRBJ2-2	.	TGTGCCAGCAGACGGTCAGGCCCCGGGGAGCTGTTTTTT	CASRRSGPGELFF
.	TRBV27	TRBJ2-2	TRBD1	TGTGCCAGCAGTTTGAGCGCGAGACAGGGCGGGGAGCTGTTTTTT	CASSLSARQGGELFF
.	TRBV12-2	TRBJ1-3	.	TGTGCAAGTCCGGCGAGGCGGTCCTCTGGAAACACCATATATTTT	CASPARRSSGNTIYF
few	TRBV18	TRBJ2-1	.	TGTGCCAGCTCCCCCCAGGGCAATGAGCAGTTCTTC	CASSPQGNEQFF
once	TRBV27	TRBJ1-5	.	TGTGCCAGCAGTTTAAGGGAGGGAAATCAGCCCCAGCATTTT	CASSLREGNQPQHF
.	TRBV4-1	TRBJ2-7	TRBD1	TGCGCCAGCAGCCAAGATCCGGTGACAGGGACATCCGAGCAGTACTTC	CASSQDPVTGTSEQYF
.	TRBV30	TRBJ1-6	TRBD1	TGTGCCTGGAGTGTACACAGGGGTAATTCACCCCTCCACTTT	CAWSVHRGNSPLHF
.	TRBV23-1	TRBJ2-1	.	TGCGCCAGGCGGGGACTGACTAATGAGCAGTTCTTC	CARRGLTNEQFF
.	TRBV7-9	TRBJ2-7	.	TGTGCCAGCAGCTCCACATCTTACGAGCAGTACTTC	CASSSTSYEQYF
.	TRBV7-6	TRBJ2-1	TRBD2	TGTGCCAGCAGCCCAGTGACTAGCGGGGGGTACAATGAGCAGTTCTTC	CASSPVTSGGYNEQFF
.	TRBV27	TRBJ1-6	TRBD1	TGTGCCAGCCGACCCACTTCAGGGGGACGCTCACCCCTCCACTTT	CASRPTSGGRSPLHF
.	TRBV5-4	TRBJ2-3	TRBD2	TGTGCCAGCAGCTTGTGGGGAGGGGACACAGATACGCAGTATTTT	CASSLWGGDTDTQYF
.	TRBV19	TRBJ1-3	TRBD1	TGTGCCAGTACACAGGGGAGGTCTGGAAACACCATATATTTT	CASTQGRSGNTIYF
few	TRBV25-1	TRBJ2-7	.	TGTGCCAGCAGCGGCGAACGGGAGAGCTCCTACGAGCAGTACTTC	CASSGERESSYEQYF
.	TRBV7-9	TRBJ2-5	.	TGTGCCAGCAGCTTAGGAGGGTTTGCTGAAGAGACCCAGTACTTC	CASSLGGFAEETQYF
.	TRBV5-6	TRBJ2-1	.	TGTGCCAGCAGCCCCCCCGCGGGCCACAATGAGCAGTTCTTC	CASSPPAGHNEQFF
.	TRBV7-3	TRBJ2-7	TRBD1	TGTGCCAGCAGCTCTGGACAGGGGAGGGAGCAGTACTTC	CASSSGQGREQYF
.	TRBV7-9	TRBJ2-7	.	TGTGCCAGCACCACAACTATCTCCTACGAGCAGTACTTC	CASTTTISYEQYF
.	TRBV11-2	TRBJ1-2	.	TGTGCCAGCAGCTCCCGCTCCCGGGACACCAACTATGGCTACACCTTC	CASSSRSRDTNYGYTF
.	TRBV28	TRBJ1-1	.	TGTGCCAGCAGTTTAGCAGAACATAACACTGAAGCTTTCTTT	CASSLAEHNTEAFF
.	TRBV28	TRBJ1-2	.	TGTGCCAGCAGTTTACCCCTAATTAACTATGGCTACACCTTC	CASSLPLINYGYTF
.	TRBV5-1	TRBJ1-5	.	TGCGCCAGCAGCTGTTCCCAGAGGGGACTCCCGGTCATATGGCAGCCCCAGCATTTT	CASSCSQRGLPVIWQPQHF
.	TRBV19	TRBJ1-1	.	TGTGCCAGTAGTATCGGTAAGTTTGAAGCTTTCTTT	CASSIGKFEAFF
.	TRBV19	TRBJ2-1	.	TGTGCCAGTAGTACCCACATGAGGAGCTCCTACAATGAGCAGTTCTTC	CASSTHMRSSYNEQFF
.	TRBV2	TRBJ1-1	.	TGTGCCACACGAGGCGATGAGTTCACTGAAGCTTTCTTT	CATRGDEFTEAFF
few	TRBV6-5	TRBJ2-7	.	TGTGCCAGCACCCCAGCCGGGAAGAACTACGAGCAGTACTTC	CASTPAGKNYEQYF
.	TRBV15	TRBJ2-2	TRBD2	TGTGCCACCAGCAGAGATTACGATGAACTAGCGGGAGTAGGCGGGGAGCTGTTTTTT	CATSRDYDELAGVGGELFF
.	TRBV27	TRBJ2-1	.	TGTGCCAGCAGTTTGTGGGGAGACAATGAGCAGCTCTTC	CASSLWGDNEQLF
.	TRBV6-1	TRBJ2-1	.	TGTGCCAGCAGTGCGCGCCCCTACAATGAGCAGTTCTTC	CASSARPYNEQFF
few	TRBV28	TRBJ1-1	.	TGTGCCAGCAGTTTAGATCGAGGGTTAAGAACTGAAGCTTTCTTT	CASSLDRGLRTEAFF
.	TRBV14	TRBJ2-5	TRBD2	TGTGCCAGCAGCCGACTGACTAGCGGGAAAAAGACCCAGTACTTC	CASSRLTSGKKTQYF
.	TRBV6-5	TRBJ1-5	.	TGTGCCAGCAGTTTATGGGGCGGTCAGCCCCAGCATTTT	CASSLWGGQPQHF
.	TRBV7-2	TRBJ2-1	TRBD2	TGTGCCAGCAGGCCACCGGGACTAGCGGACAATGAGCAGTTCTTC	CASRPPGLADNEQFF
once	TRBV9	TRBJ2-7	.	TGTGCCAGCAGCGTAGGAGACACACACTACGAGCAGTACTTC	CASSVGDTHYEQYF
few	TRBV7-3	TRBJ2-1	TRBD2	TGTGCCAGCAGCGATACCCTTAGCGGGAGCAATGAGCAGTTCTTC	CASSDTLSGSNEQFF
.	TRBV2	TRBJ2-1	TRBD1	TGTGCCAAGACAGGGGGGTCCTACAATGAGCAGTTCTTC	CAKTGGSYNEQFF
.	TRBV28	TRBJ1-5	.	TGTGCCAGCAGTCCACCGACAGTTTATCAGCCCCAGCATTTT	CASSPPTVYQPQHF
.	TRBV5-5	TRBJ2-5	.	TGTGCCAGCAGCTTTCTCGGACAGCTAGACGCCCAGTACTTC	CASSFLGQLDAQYF